This record concerns one TCR beta chain sequence. The data were obtained in a study of PD-L1 blockade in urothelial cancer. Background on the study: Each patient had 0 to 3 earlier chemotherapy regimens.

Looked up from germline, CDR1 is SGHAT and CDR2 is FQNNGV. V was cut by 3 bases and J by 6 bases, with 15 bases left in between. The CDR3 contains 15 residues. Time point denoted: peripheral blood 6 weeks after treatment start. TCRdb's copy holds only in-frame clones and misses some; the assay was immunoSEQ multiplex PCR. The table includes about 36,000 clones, about 80% detected once. This specimen was PBMCs, taken around atezolizumab (anti-PD-L1) treatment. The rearrangement joins TRBV11-2 to TRBJ2-1, with TRBD1 as a possible D gene (6 bases). This TCR derives from a man in his forties with urothelial cancer. DNA for the CDR3: TGTGCCAGCAGCTTCGGGACATTCGAAGGCAATGAGCAGTTCTTC. This encodes CASSFGTFEGNEQFF.